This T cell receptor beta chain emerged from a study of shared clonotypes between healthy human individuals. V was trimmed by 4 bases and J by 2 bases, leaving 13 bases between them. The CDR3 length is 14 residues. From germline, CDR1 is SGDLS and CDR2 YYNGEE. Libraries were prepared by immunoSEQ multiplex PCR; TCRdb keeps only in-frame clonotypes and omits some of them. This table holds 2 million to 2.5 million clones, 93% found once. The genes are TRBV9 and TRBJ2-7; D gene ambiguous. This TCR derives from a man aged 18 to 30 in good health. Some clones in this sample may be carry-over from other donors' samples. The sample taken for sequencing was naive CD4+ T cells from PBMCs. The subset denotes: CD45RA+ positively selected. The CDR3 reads CASSPRLRAYEQYF. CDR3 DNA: TGTGCCAGCAGCCCCCGATTAAGGGCCTACGAGCAGTACTTC.